This TCR beta chain is from a study of blood T cell repertoires in COVID-19. Study context: COVID-19 samples, acute and convalescent, were from the United States, Italy and Spain. PBMCs, B-cell-depleted T cells, or T cells provided the cDNA or gDNA that made up the material.

In the authors' methods: Nucleated cell counts were estimated from reference gene primer amplification. Assay: immunoSEQ multiplex PCR; the TCRdb copy retains only in-frame clones and omits some. V, J and clone size reflect that table, while D and trimming were determined from the DNA. This sample has about 110,000 clones; around 80% occur once, and the top ten carry 4% to 5.5%. V lost 6 bases, J lost 8 bases, and 6 bases stayed unmatched. Germline V CDR1 and CDR2: DFQATT, SNEGSKA (reference sequence). The CDR3 is 11 amino acids. This chain uses TRBV20-1 with TRBJ1-2; TRBD1 matches at 7 bases. Sequencing input: peripheral blood. The TCR originated in a human donor in a cohort sampled during active or convalescent COVID-19. CDR3 residues: CSARTGEGYTF. CDR3 DNA: TGCAGTGCCAGAACAGGGGAGGGCTACACCTTC.